The 13 T cell receptor beta chains in this list originate from one sample, sequenced in a study of post-analysis software for immune sequencing data. No antigen is known for these receptors. Unique molecular identifiers were built into the TCR beta cDNA libraries. In TCRdb, the PCR reads were re-called with MiXCR into one record per CDR3 protein. The sample lists hundreds of thousands of distinct CDR3 sequences; about 27% were seen once. General study points: Higher frequency in patients than in controls was seen for about five TRBV segments, with TRBV5-6, TRBV5-1 and TRBV20-1 among them.

Source material: blood. The receptors stem from a girl aged 5-17 years with multiple sclerosis.

This chain uses TRBV7-9 with TRBJ2-7, with 10 positions matching TRBD1. The V gene's germline CDR1 is SEHNR and CDR2 FQNEAQ (reference sequence). The CDR3 totals 16 residues. V was clipped by 5 bases and J by 3 bases; unmatched bases: 10. CDR3 loop: CASSSKDRGLGYEQYF. CDR3 nucleotides: TGTGCCAGCAGCAGCAAAGACAGGGGGCTCGGCTACGAGCAGTACTTC. Full variable domain (rest looked up from reference TRBV7-9 and TRBJ2-7): DTGVSQNPRHKITKRGQNVTFRCDPISEHNRLYWYRQTLGQGPEFLTYFQNEAQLEKSRLLSDRFSAERPKGSFSTLEIQRTEQGDSAMYLCASSSKDRGLGYEQYFGPGTRLTVT.

This clonotype came up a few times. The J gene is TRBJ2-7, the V gene TRBV7-2; no definite D call. V was shortened by 3 bases and J by 4 bases, with 10 bases between the two germline ends. CDR3 size: 13 residues. Germline values: CDR1 SGHTA, CDR2 FQGNSA. CDR3 region: CASSLNREYEQYF. The DNA for the CDR3 is TGTGCCAGCAGCTTGAACAGAGAGTACGAGCAGTACTTC.

The CDR3 loop is CSARDLGLAGTEQYF. Written as DNA, the CDR3 is TGCAGTGCTAGAGATTTGGGACTAGCGGGAACCGAGCAGTACTTC. V usage is TRBV20-1 and J usage is TRBJ2-7; TRBD2 aligns across 13 bases. V gave up 0 bases and J gave up 6 bases; unmatched junction bases: 5. The CDR3 contains 15 residues. Germline V gene lookup returns CDR1 DFQATT and CDR2 SNEGSKA (reference sequence).

This clonotype was recorded once. The chain couples TRBV7-2 to TRBJ2-7, with TRBD1 as a possible D gene (5 bases). V lost 0 bases, J lost 2 bases, and 8 bases lay in between. The CDR3 runs to 14 residues. Germline CDR1 and CDR2: SGHTA and FQGNSA. CDR3 nucleotide sequence: TGTGCCAGCAGCTTAGCAAAGGGGCCCTACGAGCAGTACTTC. It translates to CASSLAKGPYEQYF. Full variable domain (remainder filled in from reference TRBV7-2 and TRBJ2-7): GAGVSQSPSNKVTEKGKDVELRCDPISGHTALYWYRQSLGQGLEFLIYFQGNSAPDKSGLPSDRFSAERTGGSVSTLTIQRTQQEDSAVYLCASSLAKGPYEQYFGPGTRLTVT.

This sequence joins TRBV7-2 and TRBJ2-3; no clear D gene. Germline V gene data show CDR1 as SGHTA and CDR2 as FQGNSA. CDR3 length: 14 residues. Deletions cut 6 bases from V and 4 bases from J, with 14 bases between. CDR3 loop: CASSSSSSADTQYF. Here the CDR3 DNA reads TGTGCCAGCAGTTCAAGCTCCAGCGCAGATACGCAGTATTTT.

In regard to this clonotype: A junction end diverges from the germline sequence, so it may reflect a read error. The chain links TRBV20-1 to TRBJ2-1, with 13 positions matching TRBD2. This CDR3 region has 17 residues. Germline V CDR1 and CDR2: DFQATT, SNEGSKA (reference sequence). CDR3 protein: CNARTGLAGESYNEQFF. The CDR3 bases are TGCAATGCTCGAACCGGACTAGCGGGAGAATCGTACAATGAGCAGTTCTTC.

There are a few counts of this clonotype. This chain uses TRBV5-1 with TRBJ2-1; TRBD2 matches 7 bases. Germline lookup yields CDR1 SGHRS and CDR2 YFSETQ. V dropped 0 bases and J dropped 9; count of bases not matched to a gene: 18. CDR3 length: 18 residues. The CDR3 loop is CASSLDPNIRGRSGEQFF. The CDR3 region has the DNA TGCGCCAGCAGCTTGGACCCGAATATCCGCGGGAGATCCGGTGAGCAGTTCTTC.

This clonotype was seen a handful of times. V gene TRBV12-3 or TRBV12-4 combines with J gene TRBJ2-7; no reliable D call. The CDR3 sequence is 13 residues long. The ends were cut back, 2 bases at V and 4 bases at J, with 9 bases in the middle. The CDR3 sequence is CASSLPGRYEQYF. CDR3 coding DNA: TGTGCCAGCAGTTTACCCGGTCGATACGAGCAGTACTTC.

The rearrangement links TRBV28 to TRBJ2-7; D gene unclear. The CDR3 totals 12 residues. CDR1 is MDHEN, CDR2 SYDVKM, per germline. V dropped 7 bases and J dropped 9 bases, with 16 bases sitting between them. The CDR3 loop reads CASTGSRQMQYF. The CDR3 DNA reads TGTGCCAGCACGGGTAGTCGGCAGATGCAGTACTTC.

The CDR3 sequence is CASSQNPGTRKETQYF. The CDR3 nucleotides read TGTGCCAGCAGCCAAAACCCGGGGACTCGGAAAGAGACCCAGTACTTC. This chain connects TRBV3-1 to TRBJ2-5; D is possibly TRBD2 (6 bases). The V end lost 2 bases, the J end lost 3 bases, and 16 bases lay between the germline ends. The CDR3 loop spans 16 amino acids. CDR1 is LGHDT and CDR2 is YNNKEL in the germline V gene (reference sequence).

This clonotype showed up just a few times. The CDR3 DNA follows: TGTGCCAGCAGTTTATGGAGCAATGAGCAGTTCTTC. Translation gives CASSLWSNEQFF. The J gene is TRBJ2-1, the V gene TRBV12-3 or TRBV12-4; D remains ambiguous. V dropped 2 bases and J dropped 6 bases, with 5 bases sitting between them. CDR3 length: 12 amino acids.

V gene TRBV20-1 combines with J gene TRBJ2-1; 8 nucleotides line up with TRBD2. The length of the CDR3 is 19 residues. V was pared by 4 bases and J by 3 bases, with 20 bases of the junction left unmatched. The germline CDR1 and CDR2 sequences are DFQATT and SNEGSKA (reference sequence). The CDR3: CSAIEGTRPSQVRYNEQFF. The CDR3 nucleotides are TGCAGTGCTATCGAAGGGACTAGGCCCTCCCAAGTCCGCTACAATGAGCAGTTCTTC.

This clonotype was detected ten times or more. The chain couples TRBV4-3 to TRBJ2-5; D is unclear. CDR1 LGHNA and CDR2 YSLEER come from the germline V gene. This CDR3 comprises 16 residues. V was shortened by 2 bases and J by 5 bases, with 18 bases between the two germline ends. Here the CDR3 reads CASSQRYPGVGETQYF. The CDR3 DNA reads as TGCGCCAGCAGCCAACGCTACCCCGGAGTGGGGGAGACCCAGTACTTC.